This passage covers 20 T cell receptor beta chains from one sample sequenced in a study of tissue T cells after allogeneic stem cell transplantation. TCRdb keeps only in-frame clones here, not all; method: immunoSEQ multiplex PCR. The table includes roughly 7,300 clones, about 47% detected once. Time point reported: mouse harvest day 7 after allogeneic transplant. Mouse grafts combined 10^7 T-cell-depleted bone marrow cells with 10^6 splenic CD5+ T cells. The sequenced material came from lymph node tissue. These receptors were taken from a female BALB/c mouse given C57BL/6 T cells with graft-versus-host disease after an allogeneic hematopoietic cell transplant.

In this sample, this clone turned up a few times. Gene names follow the mouse nomenclature. The read terminates 1 residue before the CDR3 end, so the remaining end is supplied by the germline J gene. This rearrangement joins TRBV31 to TRBJ1-4; no clear D gene. CDR3 length equals 12 residues. The ends were cut back, 4 bases at V and 0 bases at J, with 3 bases in the middle. CDR1 is GKSSPN and CDR2 is SITVG in the germline V gene. The CDR3 here is CAWTVSNERLFF. Partial CDR3 DNA: TGTGCCTGGACGGTTTCCAACGAAAGATTATTT.

In this sample, this clone turned up a few times. Genes and germline are mouse. The CDR3 goes on 1 residue after the read ends, and that part is filled in from the germline J gene. The chain links TRBV29 to TRBJ1-5; tentatively, D is TRBD1 (5 bases). Germline V lookup: CDR1 MSHET, CDR2 SYDVDS. CDR3 size: 13 residues. Trimming cost V 3 bases and J 2 bases, with 5 bases left between them. Here the CDR3 reads CASSLTDNQAPLF. The sequenced part of the CDR3 DNA is TGTGCTAGCAGTTTGACAGACAACCAGGCTCCGCTT.

This clone has only a few counts. Each gene name is a mouse one. The read stops 1 residue short of the end of the CDR3; the missing end is completed from the germline J gene. This chain joins TRBV15 and TRBJ1-5; D gene ambiguous. The CDR3 sequence is 14 residues long. Germline loops: CDR1 SGHND, CDR2 FRSKSL. V was trimmed by 5 bases and J by 0 bases, leaving 8 bases between them. CDR3: CASSRDYNNQAPLF. The part of the CDR3 DNA that was read is TGTGCCAGCAGTCGGGATTATAACAACCAGGCTCCGCTT.

By frequency in the sample, this clone is large. Germline and genes here are mouse. The sequence runs out 1 residue before the end of the CDR3; the remainder is reconstructed from the germline J gene. The chain uses TRBV16 and TRBJ2-7; 10 bases align to TRBD2. CDR3 length: 15 residues. Trimming took 0 bases from V and 6 from J; bases not matched to a gene: 5. Germline loops: CDR1 SGHSA, CDR2 FRNQAP. The sequenced CDR3 bases are TGTGCAAGCAGCTTAGAGGCGCCTGGGGGGGCTGAACAGTAC. This sequence encodes CASSLEAPGGAEQY. The complete CDR3 reads CASSLEAPGGAEQYF.

For this clone: Gene names follow the mouse nomenclature. The read stops 1 residue short of the end of the CDR3; the missing end is completed from the germline J gene. Other DNA sequences of this sample code for an identical CDR3. The chain employs TRBV26 and TRBJ2-5, with 7 nucleotides matching TRBD1. The germline V gene has CDR1 KGHPV and CDR2 FQNQEV (reference sequence). CDR3 length equals 15 residues. Trimming took 3 bases from V and 6 from J; bases not matched to a gene: 9. CDR3 DNA (partial): TGTGCCAGCAGTCTCCCGGGAACAGGGGTTGACACCCAGTAC. This sequence encodes CASSLPGTGVDTQY. The whole CDR3 sequence reads CASSLPGTGVDTQYF.

This clone is termed medium-sized. These gene names are mouse names. The DNA ends 1 residue before the CDR3 does, and the rest of the CDR3 is filled in from the germline J gene. The rearrangement links TRBV3 to TRBJ2-5, with 7 bases lining up with TRBD2. The CDR3 runs to 14 residues. Germline trimming cut 3 bases from V and 2 bases from J; bases unmatched to any gene: 2. CDR1 and CDR2 from the germline V gene are SNHLY and FYNGKV (reference sequence). The covered CDR3 bases are TGTGCCAGCAGCTTCGGACTGGCCCAAGACACCCAGTAC. Translated, it gives CASSFGLAQDTQY. The entire CDR3 is CASSFGLAQDTQYF.

A remark on this clone: Mouse names are used for the genes. The CDR3 end is not reached by the read, which stops 1 residue before it; the germline J gene fills it in. This chain joins TRBV4 and TRBJ2-2; 7 nucleotides align to TRBD2. This CDR3 region has 15 residues. Germline assignment: CDR1 LGHDT and CDR2 YNNKQL (reference sequence). The V and J ends lost 4 bases and 4 bases, in that order; junction bases with no gene match: 6. CDR3 bases read: TGTGCCAGCAGCTGGGGGGGATCGGGCACCGGGCAGCTCTAC. It specifies CASSWGGSGTGQLY. The full CDR3 sequence reads CASSWGGSGTGQLYF. The full variable domain, in which reference TRBV4 and TRBJ2-2 provide the parts outside the CDR3, is ETAVFQTPNYHVTQVGNEVSFNCKQTLGHDTMYWYKQDSKKLLKIMFSYNNKQLIVNETVPRRFSPQSSDKAHLNLRIKSVEPEDSAVYLCASSWGGSGTGQLYFGEGSKLTVL.

Notes on this clone: Gene and germline names: mouse. With the read ending 1 residue before the CDR3 end, the germline J gene is used to fill in that end. This chain connects TRBV16 to TRBJ1-3; TRBD1 is a possible D gene (5 bases). Deletions cut 3 bases from V and 0 bases from J, with 6 bases between. The CDR3 spans 14 residues. Germline CDR1 is SGHSA and CDR2 is FRNQAP. CDR3 DNA (partial): TGTGCAAGCAGCTTTGGGGGTTCTGGAAATACGCTCTAT. Its protein is CASSFGGSGNTLY. The whole CDR3 is CASSFGGSGNTLYF.

Of note for this clone: The genes are named according to mouse. The read finishes 1 residue shy of the CDR3 end, and the germline J gene is used to complete it. The chain couples TRBV26 to TRBJ2-2; 8 bases align to TRBD1. Germline assignment: CDR1 KGHPV and CDR2 FQNQEV (reference sequence). The CDR3 contains 14 residues. V lost 4 bases, J lost 3 bases, and 1 base stayed unmatched. The CDR3 reads CASSQGQDTGQLYF. The DNA read from the CDR3 is TGTGCCAGCAGTCAGGGACAGGACACCGGGCAGCTCTAC. The whole variable domain, filled in from reference TRBV26 and TRBJ2-2, reads NSKVIQTPRYLVKGQGQKAKMRCIPEKGHPVVFWYQQNKNNEFKFLINFQNQEVLQQIDMTEKRFSAECPSNSPCSLEIQSSEAGDSALYLCASSQGQDTGQLYFGEGSKLTVL.

This clone came up a few times. The genes are named according to mouse. The DNA ends 1 residue before the CDR3 does, and the rest of the CDR3 is filled in from the germline J gene. The V call is TRBV12-2, the J call TRBJ1-3; 9 bases fit TRBD1. Germline V gene lookup returns CDR1 SGHLS and CDR2 HYDKME. J gave up 0 bases and V 4 bases, and 3 bases lay outside the gene matches. The CDR3 covers 15 residues. The sequenced CDR3 bases are TGTGCCAGCTCACGACAGGGGGATTCTGGAAATACGCTCTAT. Translating it yields CASSRQGDSGNTLY. The complete CDR3 protein is CASSRQGDSGNTLYF.

For this clone: The genes are named according to mouse. The observed sequence ends 1 residue before the CDR3 terminus, with the missing tail filled in from the germline J gene. The chain links TRBV13-3 to TRBJ1-6; tentatively, D is TRBD1 (6 bases). TRBJ1-6 is assigned to the ORF class and has an uncertain function. This CDR3 has 14 residues. Trimming stripped 2 bases from V and 7 bases from J, with 10 bases between. Germline V gene lookup returns CDR1 NNHDY and CDR2 SYVADS. The CDR3 region is CASSEGGRNSPLYF. CDR3 bases read: TGTGCCAGCAGTGAGGGGGGGCGGAATTCGCCCCTCTAC.

This clone appeared a few times. Genes here carry mouse names. The read terminates 1 residue ahead of where the CDR3 ends, so the germline J gene completes it. The rearrangement uses TRBV5 and TRBJ1-5, with D hard to call. Deletions cut 1 base from V and 3 bases from J, with 1 base between. This CDR3 region has 12 residues. The germline V gene encodes CDR1 LGHNA and CDR2 YNLKQL (reference sequence). Here the CDR3 reads CASSQVNQAPLF. The part of the CDR3 DNA that was read is TGTGCCAGCAGCCAAGTCAACCAGGCTCCGCTT.

About this clone: Any gene name here is a mouse gene name. The CDR3 loop reads CASSQDRQNTEVFF. The sequenced CDR3 bases are TGTGCCAGCAGCCAAGATAGACAAAACACAGAAGTCTTC. V is TRBV5 and J is TRBJ1-1; D unresolved. The CDR3 extends 1 residue past the end of the read, so its final part is completed from the germline J gene. The CDR3 runs to 14 residues. Germline V lookup: CDR1 LGHNA, CDR2 YNLKQL (reference sequence). V dropped 0 bases and J dropped 1 base, with 6 bases sitting between them.

This clone was observed a handful of times. The germline and genes are mouse ones. The read ends 1 residue early relative to the CDR3; the germline J gene fills the gap. The J gene is TRBJ1-4, the V gene TRBV26, with 8 bases aligning to TRBD1. CDR1 and CDR2 from the germline V gene are KGHPV and FQNQEV (reference sequence). The CDR3 runs to 13 residues. V was pared by 4 bases and J by 7 bases, with 2 bases of the junction left unmatched. The CDR3 DNA, read in part, is TGTGCCAGCAGTCCAGGGGGCAGCGAAAGATTATTT. This codes for CASSPGGSERLF. In full, the CDR3 is CASSPGGSERLFF.

This clone came up a few times. Gene names are mouse gene names. Read data end 1 residue before the CDR3 end; the end is taken from the germline J gene. The rearrangement uses TRBV20 and TRBJ2-5; a possible D gene is TRBD2 (6 bases). V was trimmed by 0 bases and J by 3 bases, leaving 10 bases between them. The germline V gene has CDR1 GFQATS and CDR2 STVNSAI. The CDR3 totals 14 residues. The sequenced part of the CDR3 DNA is TGTGGTGCTAGGGATGGGGGAGCTCAAGACACCCAGTAC. Encoded protein: CGARDGGAQDTQY. The complete CDR3 sequence is CGARDGGAQDTQYF.

A word on this clone: Gene labels here are mouse ones. The read terminates 1 residue before the CDR3 end, so the remaining end is supplied by the germline J gene. The chain uses TRBV26 and TRBJ2-7; no firm D call. The germline gives CDR1 KGHPV, CDR2 FQNQEV (reference sequence). Trimming cost V 4 bases and J 3 bases, with 4 bases left between them. The CDR3 runs to 11 residues. The CDR3 DNA, read in part, is TGTGCCAGCAGTCGATACTATGAACAGTAC. This encodes CASSRYYEQY. The entire CDR3 protein is CASSRYYEQYF.

Details on this clone: The germline and genes are mouse ones. The CDR3 extends 1 residue past the end of the read, so its final part is completed from the germline J gene. The V call is TRBV13-2, the J call TRBJ2-7; 8 nucleotides line up with TRBD2. Trimming cost V 3 bases and J 4 bases; bases outside gene matches: 6. This CDR3 comprises 14 residues. CDR1 and CDR2 from the germline V gene are NNHNN and SYGAGS (reference sequence). The CDR3 sequence is CASGGRDWTYEQYF. CDR3 DNA, as far as it was read: TGTGCCAGCGGTGGCCGGGACTGGACTTATGAACAGTAC.

There are a few counts of this clone. Mouse gene names apply. Coverage ceases 1 residue before the CDR3 finishes, and the germline J gene fills in the end. V usage is TRBV5 and J usage is TRBJ1-4; D gene ambiguous. Per the germline V gene, CDR1 is LGHNA and CDR2 is YNLKQL (reference sequence). Trimming took off 1 base at V and 1 base at J, with 7 bases between the two ends. The CDR3 contains 15 residues. This CDR3 is CASSQGPASNERLFF. The DNA read from the CDR3 is TGTGCCAGCAGCCAAGGGCCGGCTTCCAACGAAAGATTATTT.

Comment on this clone: The genes are named according to mouse. The read gets to within 1 residue of the CDR3 end, and the germline J gene fills in the rest. The chain has TRBV19 and TRBJ2-2; D is undetermined. V lost 2 bases and J 0 bases, leaving 5 bases between the germline ends. Germline values: CDR1 FNHDT, CDR2 SITEND (reference sequence). The CDR3 loop spans 14 amino acids. Partial CDR3 DNA: TGTGCCAGCAGTATGGCAGCAAACACCGGGCAGCTCTAC. This encodes CASSMAANTGQLY. The CDR3 in full is CASSMAANTGQLYF.

Turning to this clone: Gene labels here are mouse ones. The DNA ends 1 residue before the CDR3 does, and the rest of the CDR3 is filled in from the germline J gene. The chain employs TRBV5 and TRBJ2-7; the match to TRBD2 covers 7 bases. With V trimmed by 0 bases and J by 2 bases, 1 base remained unmatched. Germline V gene sequence: CDR1 LGHNA, CDR2 YNLKQL (reference sequence). The CDR3 spans 14 residues. The part of the CDR3 DNA that was read is TGTGCCAGCAGCCAAGACTGGGGGACCTATGAACAGTAC. This gives the protein CASSQDWGTYEQY. The CDR3 as a whole reads CASSQDWGTYEQYF.